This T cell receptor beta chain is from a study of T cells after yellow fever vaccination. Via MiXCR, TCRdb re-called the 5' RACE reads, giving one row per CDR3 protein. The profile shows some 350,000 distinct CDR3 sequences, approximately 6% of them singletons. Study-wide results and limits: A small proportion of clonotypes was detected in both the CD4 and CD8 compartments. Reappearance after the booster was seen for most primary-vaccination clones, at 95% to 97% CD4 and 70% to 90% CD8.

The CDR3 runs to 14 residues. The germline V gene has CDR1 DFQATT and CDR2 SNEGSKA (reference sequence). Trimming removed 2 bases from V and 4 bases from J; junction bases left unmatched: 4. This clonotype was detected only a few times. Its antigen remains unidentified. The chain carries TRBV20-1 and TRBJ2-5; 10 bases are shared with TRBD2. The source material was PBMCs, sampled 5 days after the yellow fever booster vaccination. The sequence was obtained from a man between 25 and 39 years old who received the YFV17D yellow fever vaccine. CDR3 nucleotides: TGCAGTGCTAGATGGGGGACTAGCGCAGAGACCCAGTACTTC. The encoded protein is CSARWGTSAETQYF.